What follows are 32 T cell receptor beta chains derived from one specimen sequenced in a study of blood T cell repertoires in COVID-19. Profiled with immunoSEQ multiplex PCR; TCRdb holds only in-frame clones, not every one. The repertoire holds some 180,000 clones, with 65% to 80% as singletons. Source material: peripheral blood. All receptors derive from a man over 45 who had recovered from COVID-19.

This clone was counted a few times. This chain links TRBV10-2 with TRBJ2-3; D gene ambiguous. The CDR3 has 12 residues. Trimming pared 3 bases from V and 6 bases from J, leaving 7 bases between. Germline V lookup: CDR1 WSHSY, CDR2 SAAADI. Here the CDR3 reads CASSDPGDTQYF. DNA of the CDR3: TGCGCCAGCAGTGACCCCGGGGATACGCAGTATTTT.

The J gene is TRBJ1-1, the V gene TRBV27; D possibly corresponds to TRBD1 (5 bases). The CDR3 has 14 amino acids. V lost 3 bases, J lost 6 bases, and 14 bases lay in between. Germline CDR1 MNHEY, CDR2 SMNVEV (reference sequence). The CDR3 sequence is CASSFYRSYSEAFF. DNA of the CDR3: TGTGCCAGCAGTTTCTACAGGAGCTACTCTGAAGCTTTCTTT.

V and J are TRBV10-3 and TRBJ1-5; D possibly corresponds to TRBD1 (5 bases). Deletions cut 2 bases from V and 4 bases from J, with 15 bases between. CDR3 length: 16 amino acids. CDR1 is ENHRY, CDR2 SYGVKD, per germline. The chain's CDR3 is CAISETNRQRNQPQHF. In DNA form, the CDR3 reads TGTGCCATCAGTGAGACCAACCGACAGAGGAATCAGCCCCAGCATTTT.

V gene TRBV5-6 combines with J gene TRBJ2-3, with 7 bases that match TRBD2. Germline V lookup: CDR1 SGHDT, CDR2 YYEEEE. This CDR3 has 18 residues. Trimming removed 0 bases from V and 0 bases from J; junction bases left unmatched: 10. This CDR3 is CASSLVRGRLPSTDTQYF. The CDR3 nucleotides read TGTGCCAGCAGCTTGGTACGCGGGAGACTTCCAAGCACAGATACGCAGTATTTT.

The V gene is TRBV12-3 or TRBV12-4, the J gene TRBJ2-7; tentative D call: TRBD1 (6 bases). Trimming cost V 3 bases and J 4 bases, with 10 bases left between them. The CDR3 extends over 13 amino acids. Here the CDR3 reads CASSFSRGYEQYF. The CDR3 bases are TGTGCCAGCAGTTTCAGCAGGGGTTACGAGCAGTACTTC.

The genes are TRBV30 and TRBJ2-1; 9 bases line up with TRBD2. The CDR3 contains 13 residues. CDR1 GTSNPN and CDR2 SVGIG come from the germline V gene (reference sequence). V dropped 4 bases and J dropped 5; count of bases not matched to a gene: 3. For the CDR3, the DNA is TGTGCCTGGAAGGCGGGAGGGGACAATGAGCAGTTCTTC. Its translation is CAWKAGGDNEQFF.

This sequence joins TRBV2 and TRBJ1-4; no definite D call. Trimming shortened V by 5 bases and J by 2 bases, and 15 bases separated the two germline ends. The CDR3 extends over 16 amino acids. The germline gives CDR1 SNHLY, CDR2 FYNNEI. CDR3 loop: CASSNHGVGTNEKLFF. The DNA for the CDR3 is TGTGCCAGCAGTAATCACGGGGTCGGGACTAATGAAAAACTGTTTTTT. The full variable domain, rest sourced from reference TRBV2 and TRBJ1-4, is EPEVTQTPSHQVTQMGQEVILRCVPISNHLYFYWYRQILGQKVEFLVSFYNNEISEKSEIFDDQFSVERPDGSNFTLKIRSTKLEDSAMYFCASSNHGVGTNEKLFFGSGTQLSVL.

This chain links TRBV30 with TRBJ2-1, with no clear D. Trimming shortened V by 8 bases and J by 3 bases, and 8 bases separated the two germline ends. Germline V CDR1 and CDR2: GTSNPN, SVGIG (reference sequence). The CDR3 has 11 amino acids. CDR3 in amino acids: CARAGYNEQFF. CDR3 sequence (DNA): TGTGCCAGGGCCGGCTACAATGAGCAGTTCTTC.

This chain links TRBV30 with TRBJ2-7; 13 nucleotides match TRBD2. V lost 3 bases, J lost 2 bases, and 4 bases stayed unmatched. Germline CDR1 GTSNPN, CDR2 SVGIG (reference sequence). The CDR3 has 15 amino acids. The DNA of the CDR3 is TGTGCCTGGAGCTTCGGACTAGCGGGAGCCTACGAGCAGTACTTC. It specifies CAWSFGLAGAYEQYF.

V gene TRBV2 combines with J gene TRBJ2-1, with 13 bases lining up with TRBD2. This CDR3 is built from 15 residues. CDR1 and CDR2 from the germline V gene are SNHLY and FYNNEI. V lost 7 bases and J lost 9; bases outside the gene matches: 9. The CDR3 loop reads CASTTTSGRASEQFF. The CDR3 DNA follows: TGTGCCAGCACTACAACTAGCGGGAGGGCCAGTGAGCAGTTCTTC.

The J gene is TRBJ2-7, the V gene TRBV15, with D tentatively TRBD2 (6 bases). The germline gives CDR1 LNHNV, CDR2 YYDKDF (reference sequence). This CDR3 is 14 amino acids long. V was pared by 0 bases and J by 3 bases, with 9 bases between. In DNA, the CDR3 is TGTGCCACCAGCAGAGAGCGGGGAAACTACGAGCAGTACTTC. Its translation: CATSRERGNYEQYF. Full variable domain (remainder filled in from reference TRBV15 and TRBJ2-7): DAMVIQNPRYQVTQFGKPVTLSCSQTLNHNVMYWYQQKSSQAPKLLFHYYDKDFNNEADTPDNFQSRRPNTSFCFLDIRSPGLGDTAMYLCATSRERGNYEQYFGPGTRLTVT.

The chain has TRBV5-1 and TRBJ1-5; no reliable D call. V dropped 0 bases and J dropped 5 bases, with 6 bases sitting between them. The CDR3 is 13 amino acids. Looked up from germline, CDR1 is SGHRS and CDR2 is YFSETQ. The CDR3 is CASSLAGYQPQHF. For the CDR3, the DNA is TGCGCCAGCAGCTTGGCAGGTTATCAGCCCCAGCATTTT. The variable domain in full, completed from reference TRBV5-1 and TRBJ1-5, reads KAGVTQTPRYLIKTRGQQVTLSCSPISGHRSVSWYQQTPGQGLQFLFEYFSETQRNKGNFPGRFSGRQFSNSRSEMNVSTLELGDSALYLCASSLAGYQPQHFGDGTRLSIL.

The chain employs TRBV15 and TRBJ2-3, with TRBD1 identical over 9 bases. V shed 0 bases and J 6 bases; nucleotides not matched to a gene: 4. The germline CDR1 and CDR2 sequences are LNHNV and YYDKDF (reference sequence). The CDR3 totals 15 residues. The CDR3 reads CATSREQGAPDTQYF. The CDR3 DNA reads TGTGCCACCAGCAGAGAACAGGGGGCGCCCGATACGCAGTATTTT.

As to this clone: Germline is not matched at one junction end, which may reflect a read error. The chain recombines TRBV7-9 with TRBJ1-4; unclear D gene. Germline CDR1 is SEHNR and CDR2 is FQNEAQ (reference sequence). The CDR3 has 14 amino acids. The CDR3, as DNA: TGTGCCGGCAGAACGGGGACAACTAATGAAAAACTGTTTTTT. Its protein is CAGRTGTTNEKLFF.

V gene TRBV9 combines with J gene TRBJ2-7, with 16 nucleotides matching TRBD2. V dropped 3 bases and J dropped 5; count of bases not matched to a gene: 5. CDR1 and CDR2 from the germline V gene are SGDLS and YYNGEE. The CDR3 contains 16 residues. As DNA, the CDR3 is TGTGCCAGCAGCGAGAGGGGACTAGCGGGAGGGAACGAGCAGTACTTC. Translating gives CASSERGLAGGNEQYF. The variable domain in full, completed from reference TRBV9 and TRBJ2-7, reads DSGVTQTPKHLITATGQRVTLRCSPRSGDLSVYWYQQSLDQGLQFLIQYYNGEERAKGNILERFSAQQFPDLHSELNLSSLELGDSALYFCASSERGLAGGNEQYFGPGTRLTVT.

The CDR3 DNA reads as TGTGCCAGCAGTTCTCGTATGAACACTGAAGCTTTCTTT. This translates into CASSSRMNTEAFF. This sequence joins TRBV27 and TRBJ1-1; D ambiguous. This CDR3 contains 13 residues. Deletions cut 4 bases from V and 0 bases from J, with 6 bases between. Per germline, CDR1 MNHEY and CDR2 SMNVEV (reference sequence).

The V call is TRBV27, the J call TRBJ2-2; TRBD1 is a possible D gene (6 bases). The CDR3 is 15 amino acids. Germline V gene lookup returns CDR1 MNHEY and CDR2 SMNVEV (reference sequence). The V end lost 2 bases, the J end lost 5 bases, and 12 bases lay between the germline ends. CDR3 residues: CASSLEWGLTGELFF. In DNA form, the CDR3 reads TGTGCCAGCAGTTTAGAGTGGGGGCTAACCGGGGAGCTGTTTTTT.

This chain uses TRBV6-1 with TRBJ2-1; 9 nucleotides align to TRBD2. There are 15 residues in the CDR3. The V segment lost 2 bases and the J segment 6 bases; nucleotides outside the gene matches: 5. The germline gives CDR1 MNHNS, CDR2 SASEGT. The CDR3 spells CASSESLAGRNEQFF. The CDR3 region has the DNA TGTGCCAGCAGTGAATCGCTAGCGGGACGCAATGAGCAGTTCTTC.

The rearrangement joins TRBV10-3 to TRBJ2-3; TRBD2 agrees at 10 bases. This CDR3 comprises 14 residues. Germline lookup yields CDR1 ENHRY and CDR2 SYGVKD. V gave up 6 bases and J gave up 5 bases; unmatched junction bases: 5. The CDR3 DNA reads TGTGCCATCAGCCTAGCGGGAGATGTAGATACGCAGTATTTT. It yields the protein CAISLAGDVDTQYF.

The J gene is TRBJ2-4, the V gene TRBV3-1 (or the pseudogene TRBV3-2); D might be TRBD2 (6 bases). V was clipped by 1 base and J by 9 bases, with 10 bases between them. Germline V lookup: CDR1 LGHDT, CDR2 YNNKEL (reference sequence). This CDR3 contains 13 residues. CDR3 protein: CASSQGLGGIQYF. Written as DNA, the CDR3 is TGTGCCAGCAGCCAAGGATTGGGGGGCATTCAGTACTTC.

The chain employs TRBV7-2 and TRBJ2-2, with TRBD2 matching over 8 bases. The V gene end was trimmed by 0 bases and the J gene end by 1 base; junction bases not matched to a gene: 1. The CDR3 sequence is 16 residues long. Germline lookup yields CDR1 SGHTA and CDR2 FQGNSA. This CDR3 is CASSLASGRNTGELFF. The CDR3 region has the DNA TGTGCCAGCAGCTTAGCCAGCGGGAGGAACACCGGGGAGCTGTTTTTT.

The rearrangement uses TRBV2 and TRBJ1-5; D unclear. Germline V gene data show CDR1 as SNHLY and CDR2 as FYNNEI. This CDR3 is 13 amino acids long. Trimming left V 7 bases short and J 6 bases short, with 13 bases between. For the CDR3, the DNA is TGTGCCAGCATGGGTCAGGTCGGTCAGCCCCAGCATTTT. Amino acid sequence: CASMGQVGQPQHF.

The chain is built from TRBV7-2 and TRBJ2-7; 7 bases map to TRBD2. Germline V gene sequence: CDR1 SGHTA, CDR2 FQGNSA. Germline trimming cut 1 base from V and 3 bases from J; bases unmatched to any gene: 6. CDR3 length equals 15 residues. CDR3 loop: CASSLEAGVFYEQYF. The CDR3 bases are TGTGCCAGCAGCTTAGAGGCGGGAGTATTCTACGAGCAGTACTTC.

This clone showed up just a few times. The rearrangement links TRBV19 to TRBJ2-7, with TRBD1 as a possible D gene (5 bases). CDR3 length: 15 residues. Per germline, CDR1 LNHDA and CDR2 SQIVND (reference sequence). V was cut by 7 bases and J by 5 bases, with 21 bases left in between. This chain's CDR3 is CASKRSGLAPNEQYF. CDR3 in DNA: TGTGCCAGTAAGAGGTCAGGGCTTGCCCCCAACGAGCAGTACTTC.

This rearrangement joins TRBV5-1 to TRBJ2-7; D is undetermined. Germline-derived CDR1 and CDR2 are SGHRS and YFSETQ. This CDR3 has 14 residues. Trimming removed 2 bases from V and 2 bases from J, with 11 bases in between. The CDR3 nucleotides read TGCGCCAGCAGCTTCGACTCAAAAACCTACGAGCAGTACTTC. This sequence encodes CASSFDSKTYEQYF.

V is TRBV2 and J is TRBJ2-6; no reliable D call. Germline CDR1 and CDR2: SNHLY and FYNNEI. The CDR3 covers 17 residues. Deletions cut 5 bases from V and 7 bases from J, with 21 bases between. The DNA for the CDR3 is TGTGCCAGCAGTCGACAAATGGCTCTTAGTGGTGCCAACGTCCTGACTTTC. It specifies CASSRQMALSGANVLTF.

V is TRBV2 and J is TRBJ1-1; the D gene is possibly TRBD1 (5 bases). This CDR3 comprises 13 residues. The germline CDR1 and CDR2 sequences are SNHLY and FYNNEI. Trimming took off 7 bases at V and 4 bases at J, with 13 bases between the two ends. In DNA form, the CDR3 reads TGTGCCAGCAACTTCGGGGGGATCACTGAAGCTTTCTTT. Its protein product is CASNFGGITEAFF. The entire variable domain, with the rest obtained from reference TRBV2 and TRBJ1-1, is as follows: EPEVTQTPSHQVTQMGQEVILRCVPISNHLYFYWYRQILGQKVEFLVSFYNNEISEKSEIFDDQFSVERPDGSNFTLKIRSTKLEDSAMYFCASNFGGITEAFFGQGTRLTVV.

This chain joins TRBV2 and TRBJ1-6, with D possibly matching TRBD1 (6 bases). V gave up 8 bases and J gave up 10 bases, with 15 bases separating them. CDR1 is SNHLY and CDR2 is FYNNEI in the germline V gene. The CDR3 is made up of 13 amino acids. The CDR3, as DNA: TGTGCCAGCGTACAGGGCAAGGTATCACCCCTCCACTTT. Translation gives CASVQGKVSPLHF.

The chain recombines TRBV20-1 with TRBJ2-7, with 8 bases aligning to TRBD2. The germline V gene encodes CDR1 DFQATT and CDR2 SNEGSKA (reference sequence). There are 14 residues in the CDR3. After removal of 3 bases from V and 2 bases from J, the junction contained 6 bases not matched to a gene. CDR3 loop: CSASEGGRPYEQYF. The DNA of the CDR3 is TGCAGTGCTAGTGAGGGCGGGAGGCCCTACGAGCAGTACTTC.

In this sample, this clone turned up a few times. The chain employs TRBV6-2 or TRBV6-3 and TRBJ1-2; tentatively, D is TRBD1 (5 bases). The ends were cut back, 2 bases at V and 8 bases at J, with 30 bases in the middle. CDR3 length: 19 residues. Germline V gives CDR1 MNHEY, CDR2 SVGEGT. As DNA, the CDR3 is TGTGCCAGCAGTTACGTGTGGACCCCGGCTAGGGGCCAGGCGGAGGGCTACACCTTC. The encoded protein is CASSYVWTPARGQAEGYTF.

This chain joins TRBV7-9 and TRBJ2-7, with a tentative D call TRBD2 (5 bases). CDR1 and CDR2 from the germline V gene are SEHNR and FQNEAQ (reference sequence). This CDR3 comprises 14 residues. V lost 4 bases to trimming and J lost 2 bases, with 12 bases between them. In DNA, the CDR3 is TGTGCCAGCAGCTCGAGGGAGTTTGCCTACGAGCAGTACTTC. This gives the protein CASSSREFAYEQYF.

J is TRBJ2-1 and V is TRBV14, with 14 bases fitting TRBD2. The CDR3 is 18 residues long. The germline V gene encodes CDR1 SGHDN and CDR2 FVKESK. The V segment lost 4 bases and the J segment 9 bases; nucleotides outside the gene matches: 14. CDR3 protein: CASSRGTSGRAVVGEQFF. The CDR3 DNA is TGTGCCAGCAGCCGCGGGACTAGCGGGAGAGCCGTTGTGGGTGAGCAGTTCTTC.